Following are 29 T cell receptor beta chains from one sample sequenced in a study of cytomegalovirus exposure and HLA in healthy donors. With 60 Vbeta and 13 Jbeta primers, the PCR was carried out. This table comes from immunoSEQ multiplex PCR, and its TCRdb copy is limited to in-frame clones, with some not included. Of under 150,000 clones in the sample, 75% to 80% were seen once. The sample taken for sequencing was PBMCs. Every receptor here comes from a male donor in good health and CMV-seronegative.

The chain is built from TRBV21-1 and TRBJ1-2. TRBV21-1 is a listed pseudogene. There are 14 residues in the CDR3. CDR3 loop: CASSKVEGGYGYTF. The CDR3 nucleotides are TGTGCCAGCAGCAAAGTGGAGGGCGGCTATGGCTACACCTTC.

The rearrangement uses TRBV29-1 and TRBJ1-2; D is uncertain. From germline, CDR1 is SQVTM and CDR2 ANQGSEA. V lost 5 bases and J lost 3, with 13 bases in between. This CDR3 is built from 13 residues. CDR3 loop: CSVPAREDYGYTF. Written as DNA, the CDR3 is TGCAGCGTTCCGGCTCGGGAGGACTATGGCTACACCTTC.

CDR3 DNA sequence: TGTGCCAGCGGGCCCGGACAGGGGGGGAATTCACCCCTCCACTTT. This sequence encodes CASGPGQGGNSPLHF. The rearrangement links TRBV19 to TRBJ1-6, with 10 bases aligning to TRBD1. Trimming at V came to 9 bases and at J to 7 bases, leaving 9 bases not matched to a gene. Germline assignment: CDR1 LNHDA and CDR2 SQIVND (reference sequence). This CDR3 contains 15 residues.

The table lists this clone with a count of one. V is TRBV5-8 and J is TRBJ1-6, with TRBD1 as a possible D gene (6 bases). Germline CDR1 SGHTS, CDR2 YDEGEE. This CDR3 comprises 15 residues. V was shortened by 1 base and J by 6 bases, with 11 bases between the two germline ends. This CDR3 reads CASSLIRGPNSPLHF. The CDR3 DNA sequence: TGTGCCAGCAGCTTGATCAGGGGTCCTAATTCACCCCTCCACTTT.

This chain uses TRBV5-4 with TRBJ1-2, with no clear D. The germline CDR1 and CDR2 sequences are SGHNT and YYREEE (reference sequence). The CDR3 spans 16 residues. The V and J ends lost 5 bases and 2 bases respectively, with 19 bases between them. The CDR3 region has the DNA TGTGCCAGCAGTAGAGCGGGTACGCCGGCCAACTATGGCTACACCTTC. Amino acids: CASSRAGTPANYGYTF.

The rearrangement joins TRBV5-8 to TRBJ2-5; D possibly corresponds to TRBD2 (6 bases). Between the trimmed V and J ends, which lost 0 bases and 3 bases, there was a span of 12 bases. CDR1 and CDR2 from the germline V gene are SGHTS and YDEGEE. CDR3 length equals 15 residues. CDR3 region: CASSLGRGREETQYF. The CDR3 DNA is TGTGCCAGCAGCTTGGGGCGGGGAAGGGAAGAGACCCAGTACTTC.

V is TRBV5-6 and J is TRBJ2-1; D not certain. The CDR3 covers 12 residues. V was clipped by 2 bases and J by 8 bases, with 8 bases between them. Germline values: CDR1 SGHDT, CDR2 YYEEEE. In DNA form, the CDR3 reads TGTGCCAGCAGCTTCTCGGTTGATGAGCAGTTCTTC. Its translation: CASSFSVDEQFF. Using reference TRBV5-6 and TRBJ2-1 for the parts outside the CDR3, the full variable domain is DAGVTQSPTHLIKTRGQQVTLRCSPKSGHDTVSWYQQALGQGPQFIFQYYEEEERQRGNFPDRFSGHQFPNYSSELNVNALLLGDSALYLCASSFSVDEQFFGPGTRLTVL.

Turning to this clone: One end of the junction is discordant with germline, which a read error may explain. This chain uses TRBV7-9 with TRBJ2-5; TRBD2 matches 9 bases. From germline, CDR1 is SEHNR and CDR2 FQNEAQ (reference sequence). This CDR3 is built from 16 residues. CDR3 loop: CSSSLAGELFLETQYF. The CDR3 nucleotides read TGTTCCAGCAGCTTAGCGGGAGAACTTTTCTTGGAGACCCAGTACTTC. Complete variable domain (other parts from reference TRBV7-9 and TRBJ2-5): DTGVSQNPRHKITKRGQNVTFRCDPISEHNRLYWYRQTLGQGPEFLTYFQNEAQLEKSRLLSDRFSAERPKGSFSTLEIQRTEQGDSAMYLCSSSLAGELFLETQYFGPGTRLLVL.

This chain uses TRBV5-1 with TRBJ2-2, with D maybe TRBD1 (6 bases). There are 17 residues in the CDR3. The V gene lost 3 bases and the J gene lost 0 bases, with 15 bases spanning the gap. The V gene's germline CDR1 is SGHRS and CDR2 YFSETQ. For the CDR3, the DNA is TGCGCCAGCAGCTCGTCAAATCGGACAGCGAACACCGGGGAGCTGTTTTTT. Translating gives CASSSSNRTANTGELFF.

This clone was recorded only once. V gene TRBV18 combines with J gene TRBJ2-2; 7 bases match TRBD1. This CDR3 is 16 amino acids long. From germline, CDR1 is KGHSH and CDR2 LQKENI. Trimming at V came to 2 bases and at J to 4 bases, leaving 7 bases not matched to a gene. The chain's CDR3 is CASSPDGTASTGELFF. The CDR3 DNA reads as TGTGCCAGCTCACCAGACGGGACAGCAAGCACCGGGGAGCTGTTTTTT. Looking up the rest from reference TRBV18 and TRBJ2-2 gives the full variable domain: NAGVMQNPRHLVRRRGQEARLRCSPMKGHSHVYWYRQLPEEGLKFMVYLQKENIIDESGMPKERFSAEFPKEGPSILRIQQVVRGDSAAYFCASSPDGTASTGELFFGEGSRLTVL.

The table lists this clone with a few counts. The gene calls are TRBV6-1 and TRBJ1-5; D may be TRBD1 (6 bases). This CDR3 has 13 residues. Germline CDR1 and CDR2: MNHNS and SASEGT. V lost 3 bases and J lost 5, with 8 bases in between. The CDR3 reads CASSERQDQPQHF. CDR3 nucleotide sequence: TGTGCCAGCAGTGAGAGACAGGATCAGCCCCAGCATTTT.

This clone has only one observation. This CDR3 reads CASSLDERQPQHF. The DNA of the CDR3 is TGTGCCAGCAGCTTAGATGAGCGTCAGCCCCAGCATTTT. The chain carries TRBV7-8 and TRBJ1-5; the D is unclear. Germline lookup yields CDR1 SGHVS and CDR2 FQNEAQ. The CDR3 sequence is 13 residues long. V was trimmed by 1 base and J by 6 bases, leaving 7 bases between them.

The V gene is TRBV29-1, the J gene TRBJ2-7, with TRBD2 as a possible D gene (6 bases). Trimming cost V 0 bases and J 0 bases, with 6 bases left between them. This CDR3 contains 13 residues. The germline CDR1 and CDR2 sequences are SQVTM and ANQGSEA. Written as DNA, the CDR3 is TGCAGCGTTGAAGACGGGAGCTCCTACGAGCAGTACTTC. Amino acid sequence: CSVEDGSSYEQYF.

This clone was seen a few times. The V and J genes are TRBV11-3 and TRBJ1-1, with D unresolved. This CDR3 has 13 amino acids. Germline CDR1 SGHNT, CDR2 YENEEA. The V end lost 0 bases, the J end lost 7 bases, and 9 bases lay between the germline ends. The CDR3 sequence: CASSLDRAGEAFF. The CDR3 DNA reads as TGTGCCAGCAGCTTAGACAGAGCGGGTGAAGCTTTCTTT.

The chain has TRBV2 and TRBJ2-5, with TRBD2 matching over 7 bases. This CDR3 is built from 13 residues. J lost 4 bases, V lost 7 bases, and 6 bases had no gene match. Germline CDR1 is SNHLY and CDR2 is FYNNEI. CDR3 in DNA: TGTGCCAGCAAGCGGGGCAAGGGAGAGACCCAGTACTTC. It encodes CASKRGKGETQYF.

This sequence joins TRBV10-3 and TRBJ1-1; D is perhaps TRBD1 (5 bases). Germline CDR1 and CDR2: ENHRY and SYGVKD. V was clipped by 11 bases and J by 0 bases, with 13 bases between them. The CDR3 contains 13 residues. The CDR3 DNA reads TGTGCCTCCCAGGGCGATATGAACACTGAAGCTTTCTTT. Its protein is CASQGDMNTEAFF.

The chain is built from TRBV7-2 and TRBJ2-5; 7 bases are a match to TRBD1. The CDR3 is 15 amino acids. Trimming removed 5 bases from V and 2 bases from J; junction bases left unmatched: 8. From germline, CDR1 is SGHTA and CDR2 FQGNSA. The CDR3 DNA is TGTGCCAGCAGCCCACAGGGGTGGTGGCAAGAGACCCAGTACTTC. As protein: CASSPQGWWQETQYF.

The chain uses TRBV11-3 and TRBJ2-7, with D possibly TRBD1 on 6 matching bases. There are 14 residues in the CDR3. Germline CDR1 is SGHNT and CDR2 is YENEEA. The V and J ends lost 0 bases and 6 bases respectively, with 12 bases between them. In nucleotides, the CDR3 is TGTGCCAGCAGCTTAGACAGGGGATTTAGCGAGCAGTACTTC. This encodes CASSLDRGFSEQYF.

This clone has only one observation. V is TRBV4-3 and J is TRBJ2-7; maybe TRBD2 (6 bases). The CDR3 consists of 15 residues. CDR1 and CDR2 from the germline V gene are LGHNA and YSLEER. Trimming left V 1 base short and J 2 bases short, with 12 bases between. CDR3 region: CASSQGWGGPYEQYF. CDR3 sequence (DNA): TGCGCCAGCAGCCAAGGGTGGGGAGGTCCCTACGAGCAGTACTTC.

The chain has TRBV27 and TRBJ1-4; D might be TRBD1 (6 bases). Deletions cut 6 bases from V and 7 bases from J, with 15 bases between. The CDR3 extends over 14 amino acids. Germline CDR1 and CDR2: MNHEY and SMNVEV (reference sequence). CDR3 residues: CASSLSGAREKLFF. CDR3 nucleotide sequence: TGTGCCAGCAGCCTCTCAGGGGCTCGTGAAAAACTGTTTTTT.

The V call is TRBV2, the J call TRBJ1-6; the D is unclear. Germline V gene data show CDR1 as SNHLY and CDR2 as FYNNEI. The CDR3 is 13 residues long. V dropped 7 bases and J dropped 10 bases, with 14 bases sitting between them. The CDR3 nucleotides read TGTGCCAGCATGGCAGTAATACAATCACCCCTCCACTTT. Its translation is CASMAVIQSPLHF.

This chain links TRBV5-4 with TRBJ2-7; TRBD2 aligns across 14 bases. From germline, CDR1 is SGHNT and CDR2 YYREEE (reference sequence). V trimming: 4 bases; J trimming: 3 bases; junction bases outside the gene matches: 3. The CDR3 is 15 amino acids. The CDR3: CASSTGTSGGYEQYF. The CDR3 bases are TGTGCCAGCAGCACGGGGACTAGCGGGGGCTACGAGCAGTACTTC. The whole variable domain, filled in from reference TRBV5-4 and TRBJ2-7, reads ETGVTQSPTHLIKTRGQQVTLRCSSQSGHNTVSWYQQALGQGPQFIFQYYREEENGRGNFPPRFSGLQFPNYSSELNVNALELDDSALYLCASSTGTSGGYEQYFGPGTRLTVT.

This clone was counted between two and nine times. The V call is TRBV4-3, the J call TRBJ2-3; TRBD2 aligns across 9 bases. The CDR3 has 16 amino acids. Germline loops: CDR1 LGHNA, CDR2 YSLEER. The ends lost 0 bases at V and 3 bases at J; junction bases unmatched: 4. The DNA of the CDR3 is TGCGCCAGCAGCCAAGATGGCGGGGGGGCGACAGATACGCAGTATTTT. This sequence encodes CASSQDGGGATDTQYF.

Only a few counts were recorded for this clone. CDR3 DNA sequence: TGTGCCAGCAGCTTAAGAGGGTTTGCCTACAATGAGCAGTTCTTC. Protein: CASSLRGFAYNEQFF. The chain joins TRBV7-2 to TRBJ2-1, with D maybe TRBD2 (5 bases). V was clipped by 2 bases and J by 2 bases, with 10 bases between them. Germline CDR1 is SGHTA and CDR2 is FQGNSA. The CDR3 has 15 amino acids.

The chain has TRBV27 and TRBJ1-5; 7 positions match TRBD1. V lost 1 base to trimming and J lost 2 bases; unmatched junction nucleotides: 2. The germline V gene has CDR1 MNHEY and CDR2 SMNVEV (reference sequence). This CDR3 spans 15 amino acids. The CDR3 loop reads CASSLYGQGNQPQHF. For the CDR3, the DNA is TGTGCCAGCAGTTTATATGGACAGGGCAATCAGCCCCAGCATTTT.

The chain links TRBV18 to TRBJ2-2; D remains ambiguous. V lost 2 bases and J lost 6, with 10 bases in between. The germline V gene encodes CDR1 KGHSH and CDR2 LQKENI. The CDR3 loop spans 14 amino acids. The CDR3 protein is CASSPISVPGELFF. CDR3 in DNA: TGTGCCAGCTCACCAATCTCCGTCCCCGGGGAGCTGTTTTTT.

The rearrangement uses TRBV7-2 and TRBJ2-7, with unresolved D. CDR3 length: 16 amino acids. V was clipped by 1 base and J by 3 bases, with 16 bases between them. Germline CDR1 SGHTA, CDR2 FQGNSA. The CDR3 protein is CASSLVGGSRFYEQYF. CDR3 bases: TGTGCCAGCAGCTTAGTTGGCGGTTCTAGGTTCTACGAGCAGTACTTC.

The rearrangement links TRBV5-1 to TRBJ2-1, with 9 bases aligning to TRBD1. There are 15 residues in the CDR3. Germline V gives CDR1 SGHRS, CDR2 YFSETQ. Trimming cost V 0 bases and J 9 bases; bases outside gene matches: 7. The DNA for the CDR3 is TGCGCCAGCAGCTTGGCGTCCGGGACAGGGTTTGAGCAGTTCTTC. Protein product: CASSLASGTGFEQFF.

The rearrangement joins TRBV18 to TRBJ1-1; no firm D call. Germline CDR1 KGHSH, CDR2 LQKENI. V was trimmed by 6 bases and J by 0 bases, leaving 11 bases between them. CDR3 length equals 14 residues. This CDR3 is CASSQNSVNTEAFF. The DNA for the CDR3 is TGTGCCAGCTCGCAAAACAGTGTGAACACTGAAGCTTTCTTT.